These 3 T cell receptor beta chains came from one sample sequenced in a study of beta chain features in type 1 diabetes. Every bit of the isolated RNA underwent reverse transcription, so sequencing read expressed TCRB transcripts. Produced via immunoSEQ multiplex PCR; TCRdb's table is partial and in-frame only. The data show over 700,000 clones, about 17% seen once. The sample comprised naive CD4+ T cells from blood. Every receptor here comes from a woman aged 18-29 years in good health.

Regarding this clone: Other DNA sequences in this sample translate to the same CDR3. The chain is built from TRBV28 and TRBJ1-5; the D gene is possibly TRBD1 (5 bases). V was cut by 1 base and J by 6 bases, with 10 bases left in between. In germline, CDR1 is MDHEN, CDR2 SYDVKM. CDR3 length: 14 amino acids. This CDR3 is CASSLSGTGQPQHF. CDR3 bases: TGTGCCAGCAGTTTATCAGGGACCGGTCAGCCCCAGCATTTT.

V gene TRBV29-1 combines with J gene TRBJ1-1, with 7 bases identical to TRBD1. Looked up from germline, CDR1 is SQVTM and CDR2 is ANQGSEA. V gave up 7 bases and J gave up 3 bases; unmatched junction bases: 5. The CDR3 is made up of 12 amino acids. CDR3 protein: CSARDRDTEAFF. The CDR3 DNA sequence: TGCAGCGCCCGGGACAGAGACACTGAAGCTTTCTTT.

The sample holds a few counts of this clone. The chain carries TRBV4-2 and TRBJ1-4; 11 nucleotides match TRBD1. The CDR3 has 15 residues. Per the germline V gene, CDR1 is LGHNA and CDR2 is YNFKEQ. The junction had 1 base not matched to a gene; V was cut back by 1 base and J by 6 bases. The DNA for the CDR3 is TGTGCCAGCAGCCAAGGGACAGGGGGCGATGAAAAACTGTTTTTT. Its translation is CASSQGTGGDEKLFF.